This entry concerns a single TCR beta chain. This entry comes from a study of T cells after yellow fever vaccination. TCRdb processed the 5' RACE reads anew with MiXCR; each CDR3 protein has one entry. Found here are under 400,000 distinct CDR3 sequences, 12% of them singletons; the top ten hold roughly 3.1%. The sample here was CD4+ T cells sorted from PBMCs, taken 15 days after the yellow fever booster vaccination. The receptor was isolated from a man younger than 35 who received the YFV17D yellow fever vaccine.

CDR3 in amino acids: CASGTGTSNEQFF. For the CDR3, the DNA is TGTGCCAGTGGCACCGGGACTAGCAATGAGCAGTTCTTC. This chain connects TRBV2 to TRBJ2-1, with 8 positions matching TRBD2. The CDR3 runs 13 residues. Trimming took 9 bases from V and 6 from J; bases not matched to a gene: 7. The germline V gene has CDR1 SNHLY and CDR2 FYNNEI.